This T cell receptor (beta chain) was documented in a study of blood T cell repertoires in COVID-19. Study details: In each case, the material was cDNA or gDNA derived from T cells, B-cell-depleted T cells, or PBMCs.

In the original analysis: Counts of nucleated cells, estimated from reference gene primer amplification, were obtained. Clones were read by immunoSEQ multiplex PCR, and TCRdb kept only the in-frame ones, dropping some. Clonal size and the V and J genes are those of that table, whereas D and trimming came from the DNA. This table holds approximately 250,000 clones, around 89% found once. This clone came up once. In germline, CDR1 is SGHAT, CDR2 FQNNGV. The CDR3 runs 17 residues. The ends lost 1 base at V and 7 bases at J; junction bases unmatched: 12. Participants spanned ages about 18 to 90 years and resided in fewer than 30 US areas. Categorization into cohorts depended on clinical history that participants reported.

This clonotype was obtained from a middle-aged woman with acute COVID-19. The chain joins TRBV11-2 to TRBJ1-2; 10 bases line up with TRBD1. The sample consisted of PBMCs or T cells enriched from blood (not recorded which). This CDR3 reads CASSLGFPGQGKVGYTF. In nucleotides, the CDR3 is TGTGCCAGCAGCTTAGGCTTTCCGGGACAGGGGAAGGTTGGCTACACCTTC.